This T cell receptor (beta chain) is drawn from a study of T cell responses to AZD1222 COVID-19 vaccine. With regard to this clone: The target antigen is unknown.

Second-dose intervals of approximately 4 or approximately 12 weeks were pooled. The protocol was immunoSEQ multiplex PCR, while the TCRdb copy is restricted to in-frame clones and leaves out a portion. The sample has approximately 140,000 clones, roughly 90% seen once. The CDR3 contains 16 residues. The germline V gene has CDR1 SGHTA and CDR2 FQGNSA. V shed 5 bases, J shed 0 bases, and the junction held 9 bases outside the gene matches. Overall study findings and caveats: It was only after the peak T cell response that any repertoires were sampled. Per reports, nearly half of all spike-specific TCRs target regions that are unmutated in variants. Baseline seropositives among AZD1222 recipients totaled only 5 to 7.

The chain carries TRBV7-2 and TRBJ2-5; 7 bases map to TRBD1. The specimen comprised peripheral blood, sampled 28 days after the second AZD1222 dose. The receptor comes from an adult who received the AZD1222 COVID-19 vaccine. The CDR3 spells CASSDGTAAYQETQYF. The CDR3 DNA follows: TGTGCCAGCAGCGACGGGACAGCTGCTTACCAAGAGACCCAGTACTTC. Full variable domain (outside the CDR3, taken from reference TRBV7-2 and TRBJ2-5): GAGVSQSPSNKVTEKGKDVELRCDPISGHTALYWYRQSLGQGLEFLIYFQGNSAPDKSGLPSDRFSAERTGGSVSTLTIQRTQQEDSAVYLCASSDGTAAYQETQYFGPGTRLLVL.